What follows is one TCR beta chain and its context. These data belong to a study of T cell changes during pregnancy in multiple sclerosis. Assay used: immunoSEQ multiplex PCR; TCRdb lists only in-frame clones, some missing. The data show 75,000 to 100,000 clones, 91% seen once. The ends lost 4 bases at V and 4 bases at J; junction bases unmatched: 6. Germline V CDR1 and CDR2: SGDLS, YYNGEE. This CDR3 is 14 amino acids long. The chain links TRBV9 to TRBJ1-2; 8 bases line up with TRBD1. The source material was peripheral blood, sampled after pregnancy. The sequence derives from a female donor in good health, enrolled as a control in a pregnancy study. The DNA for the CDR3 is TGTGCCAGCAGCCGGACAGGGAAGTCCTATGGCTACACCTTC. The encoded protein is CASSRTGKSYGYTF.